The 6 T cell receptor beta chains below all came from one sample that was sequenced in a study of molecular identifiers for immune sequencing clone quantification. TCRdb called the PCR reads again in MiXCR, with one record for every CDR3 protein. Of just under 650,000 distinct CDR3 sequences in the sample, just under 20% were seen once. Source material: naive CD8+ T cells from blood, with Jurkat cell RNA spiked in. Documented subset: FACS-sorted CD8+CD4-CCR7+CD45RA+ naive T cells. These receptors all stem from a human donor in good health. Some libraries in this study had Jurkat cell RNA spiked in.

This clonotype came up many times. This chain joins TRBV7-9 and TRBJ2-3; the D call may be TRBD1 or TRBD2 (5 bases each). The germline V gene encodes CDR1 SEHNR and CDR2 FQNEAQ (reference sequence). This CDR3 contains 14 residues. Trimming took off 4 bases at V and 3 bases at J, with 11 bases between the two ends. The CDR3: CASSWGIGTDTQYF. CDR3 DNA sequence: TGTGCCAGCAGCTGGGGGATTGGGACAGATACGCAGTATTTT.

In its sample, this clonotype was seen many times. The chain joins TRBV27 to TRBJ1-5; the D gene is possibly TRBD1 (6 bases). CDR3 size: 14 residues. The germline V gene encodes CDR1 MNHEY and CDR2 SMNVEV (reference sequence). V was pared by 4 bases and J by 3 bases, with 10 bases between. Here the CDR3 DNA reads TGTGCCAGCAGTTGGGGGGCCGACAATCAGCCCCAGCATTTT. Encoded protein: CASSWGADNQPQHF.

V is TRBV19 and J is TRBJ1-5, with D possibly being TRBD1 (5 bases). The CDR3 covers 15 residues. Per germline, CDR1 LNHDA and CDR2 SQIVND (reference sequence). Trimming stripped 1 base from V and 7 bases from J, with 14 bases between. The CDR3, as DNA: TGTGCCAGTAGTATAGGGGCAGGGTTGGTACAGCCCCAGCATTTT. Translation: CASSIGAGLVQPQHF.

Regarding this clonotype: One end of the junction does not line up with germline, which may come from a read error. The V gene is TRBV19, the J gene TRBJ2-1, with TRBD2 matching over 9 bases. The CDR3 sequence is 16 residues long. Germline lookup yields CDR1 LNHDA and CDR2 SQIVND (reference sequence). In DNA, the CDR3 is TGTGCCAGTAGTATTTTTAGCGGGGGAAACGACAATGAGGAGTTCTTC. It encodes CASSIFSGGNDNEEFF. Full variable domain (rest looked up from reference TRBV19 and TRBJ2-1): DGGITQSPKYLFRKEGQNVTLSCEQNLNHDAMYWYRQDPGQGLRLIYYSQIVNDFQKGDIAEGYSVSREKKESFPLTVTSAQKNPTAFYLCASSIFSGGNDNEEFFGPGTRLTVL.

This clonotype showed up many times. The gene calls are TRBV30 and TRBJ2-7, with 8 bases identical to TRBD1. Germline-derived CDR1 and CDR2 are GTSNPN and SVGIG (reference sequence). The J segment lost 7 bases and the V segment lost 4 bases, leaving 9 bases of the junction unmatched. The CDR3 runs 13 residues. The CDR3, as DNA: TGTGCCTGGAACCGCGGACAGGGCGGGGAGCAGTACTTC. Translated, it gives CAWNRGQGGEQYF.

This clonotype showed up many times. The V gene is TRBV14, the J gene TRBJ2-7, with a possible D match to TRBD1 (6 bases). This CDR3 has 15 residues. The V end lost 2 bases, the J end lost 4 bases, and 15 bases lay between the germline ends. CDR1 SGHDN and CDR2 FVKESK come from the germline V gene. In DNA, the CDR3 is TGTGCCAGCAGCCAATCCGGGACACCCATGTACGAGCAGTACTTC. Protein product: CASSQSGTPMYEQYF.